Following are 15 T cell receptor beta chains from one sample sequenced in a study of blood T cell repertoires in COVID-19. Sequencing used immunoSEQ multiplex PCR; TCRdb keeps in-frame clones, though not all of them. The sample includes under 80,000 clones, 88% of them seen just once. Sequencing was carried out using peripheral blood. The receptors stem from a human donor in a cohort sampled during active COVID-19.

The chain is built from TRBV3-1 (or the pseudogene TRBV3-2) and TRBJ2-2; 11 bases fit TRBD2. The CDR3 consists of 17 residues. Germline V gene lookup returns CDR1 LGHDT and CDR2 YNNKEL (reference sequence). With V trimmed by 2 bases and J by 5 bases, 7 bases remained unmatched. The CDR3 protein is CASSQLAGGPRTGELFF. CDR3 nucleotides: TGTGCCAGCAGCCAATTAGCGGGAGGGCCGAGGACCGGGGAGCTGTTTTTT.

The chain links TRBV5-1 to TRBJ1-2, with 7 nucleotides matching TRBD1. Germline CDR1 and CDR2: SGHRS and YFSETQ. The J segment lost 5 bases and the V segment lost 4 bases, leaving 5 bases of the junction unmatched. CDR3 size: 13 residues. Here the CDR3 reads CASSTSQGYGYTF. The CDR3 bases are TGCGCCAGCAGCACCTCACAGGGGTATGGCTACACCTTC.

This clone has only a few counts. The chain carries TRBV18 and TRBJ2-2; 11 bases are shared with TRBD2. The CDR3 runs to 18 residues. V gave up 1 base and J gave up 2 bases; unmatched junction bases: 6. The germline V gene has CDR1 KGHSH and CDR2 LQKENI. CDR3 amino acids: CASSPRLTSGTNTGELFF. In DNA form, the CDR3 reads TGTGCCAGCTCACCACGGCTGACTAGCGGGACCAACACCGGGGAGCTGTTTTTT.

V and J are TRBV3-1 (or the pseudogene TRBV3-2) and TRBJ2-7, with TRBD1 matching 11 bases. The trim removed 1 base at V and 4 bases at J, leaving 3 bases unmatched. The CDR3 length is 15 residues. Germline V gives CDR1 LGHDT, CDR2 YNNKEL (reference sequence). CDR3 nucleotide sequence: TGTGCCAGCAGCCAAGGGACAGGGGGCACGTACGAGCAGTACTTC. As protein: CASSQGTGGTYEQYF.

V and J are TRBV6-5 and TRBJ1-1; D ambiguous. CDR1 MNHEY and CDR2 SVGAGI come from the germline V gene. Trimming cost V 2 bases and J 4 bases, with 11 bases left between them. The CDR3 consists of 14 residues. CDR3 residues: CASSYEVAATEAFF. In DNA, the CDR3 is TGTGCCAGCAGTTACGAAGTGGCGGCCACTGAAGCTTTCTTT.

The rearrangement uses TRBV5-1 and TRBJ2-3, with 8 positions matching TRBD2. J gave up 3 bases and V 4 bases, and 4 bases lay outside the gene matches. The CDR3 consists of 14 residues. Germline lookup yields CDR1 SGHRS and CDR2 YFSETQ. The CDR3 spells CASSPAGGTDTQYF. Written as DNA, the CDR3 is TGCGCCAGCAGCCCGGCGGGGGGAACAGATACGCAGTATTTT.

The rearrangement joins TRBV5-1 to TRBJ2-2; D is undetermined. The V gene's germline CDR1 is SGHRS and CDR2 YFSETQ. The V gene lost 4 bases and the J gene lost 7 bases, with 14 bases spanning the gap. CDR3 length: 14 amino acids. The CDR3 DNA follows: TGCGCCAGCAGCAGAGACTTGGCGGACGGGGAGCTGTTTTTT. Translating gives CASSRDLADGELFF.

V and J are TRBV30 and TRBJ2-7; maybe TRBD1 (6 bases). The CDR3 sequence is 13 residues long. The germline gives CDR1 GTSNPN, CDR2 SVGIG (reference sequence). Trimming shortened V by 3 bases and J by 3 bases, and 12 bases separated the two germline ends. CDR3 DNA sequence: TGTGCCTGGAGCGACAGGCCAGACTACGAGCAGTACGTC. This sequence encodes CAWSDRPDYEQYV.

The gene calls are TRBV29-1 and TRBJ2-3, with D maybe TRBD2 (6 bases). This CDR3 comprises 14 residues. V dropped 1 base and J dropped 1 base, with 9 bases sitting between them. Per germline, CDR1 SQVTM and CDR2 ANQGSEA. The CDR3 spells CSVEAGEGTDTQYF. CDR3 sequence (DNA): TGCAGCGTTGAAGCTGGGGAGGGCACAGATACGCAGTATTTT.

This chain joins TRBV27 and TRBJ1-2, with D perhaps TRBD1 (5 bases). V shed 5 bases and J shed 0 bases, with 10 bases lying between them. Germline V gives CDR1 MNHEY, CDR2 SMNVEV (reference sequence). The CDR3 sequence is 14 residues long. The CDR3 reads CASSGGATNYGYTF. As DNA, the CDR3 is TGTGCCAGCAGTGGCGGGGCCACTAACTATGGCTACACCTTC.

The chain links TRBV7-7 to TRBJ2-1, with D hard to call. CDR1 is SSHAT, CDR2 FNYEAQ, per germline (reference sequence). This CDR3 region has 14 residues. With 5 bases removed from V and 5 bases from J, the gap between germline ends came to 13 bases. CDR3 sequence: CASSLSWSDNEQFF. The CDR3 DNA follows: TGTGCCAGCAGCCTTAGCTGGAGTGACAATGAGCAGTTCTTC.

Written as DNA, the CDR3 is TGTGCCATCAGTGAGTCGAAATTAGCGGGAGGGCCGAACGAGCAGTACGTC. Amino acid sequence: CAISESKLAGGPNEQYV. The gene calls are TRBV10-3 and TRBJ2-7; 11 bases are a match to TRBD2. From germline, CDR1 is ENHRY and CDR2 SYGVKD. J gave up 5 bases and V 0 bases, and 9 bases lay outside the gene matches. This CDR3 spans 17 amino acids.

This clone is a singleton in its sample. The genes are TRBV18 and TRBJ2-7; 10 bases align to TRBD1. Germline V gives CDR1 KGHSH, CDR2 LQKENI. The junction had 8 bases not matched to a gene; V was cut back by 3 bases and J by 3 bases. This CDR3 region has 16 residues. CDR3 protein: CASSPMTGGVLYEQYF. CDR3 DNA sequence: TGTGCCAGCTCACCCATGACAGGGGGCGTCCTCTACGAGCAGTACTTC.

The chain uses TRBV6-2 or TRBV6-3 and TRBJ1-1; a possible D gene is TRBD1 (6 bases). The V and J ends lost 4 bases and 0 bases respectively, with 12 bases between them. Germline CDR1 is MNHEY and CDR2 is SVGEGT. CDR3 length equals 15 residues. The CDR3 coding sequence is TGTGCCAGCAGTTTCTCCGGACAGTTGAACACTGAAGCTTTCTTT. Its protein is CASSFSGQLNTEAFF.

This chain links TRBV5-5 with TRBJ2-7, with unresolved D. The CDR3 contains 14 residues. Germline loops: CDR1 SGHKS, CDR2 YYEKEE (reference sequence). Trimming removed 0 bases from V and 1 base from J, with 8 bases in between. CDR3 residues: CASSLDPGSYEQYF. CDR3 bases: TGTGCCAGCAGCTTGGACCCGGGTTCCTACGAGCAGTACTTC.